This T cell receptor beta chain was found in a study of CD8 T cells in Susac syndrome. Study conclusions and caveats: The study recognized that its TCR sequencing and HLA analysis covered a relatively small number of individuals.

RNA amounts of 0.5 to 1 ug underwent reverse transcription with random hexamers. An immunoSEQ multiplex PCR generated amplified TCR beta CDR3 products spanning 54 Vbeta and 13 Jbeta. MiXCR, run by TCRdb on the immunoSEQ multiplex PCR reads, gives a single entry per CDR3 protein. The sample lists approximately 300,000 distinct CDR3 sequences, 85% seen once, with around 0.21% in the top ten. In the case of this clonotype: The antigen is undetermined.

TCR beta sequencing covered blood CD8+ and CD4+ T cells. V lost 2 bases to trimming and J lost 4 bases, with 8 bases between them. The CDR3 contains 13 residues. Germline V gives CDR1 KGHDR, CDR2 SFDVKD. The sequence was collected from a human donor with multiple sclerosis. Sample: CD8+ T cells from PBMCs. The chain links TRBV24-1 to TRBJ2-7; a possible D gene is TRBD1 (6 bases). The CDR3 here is CATSDYRGYEQYF. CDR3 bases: TGTGCCACCAGTGATTATAGGGGGTACGAGCAGTACTTC.